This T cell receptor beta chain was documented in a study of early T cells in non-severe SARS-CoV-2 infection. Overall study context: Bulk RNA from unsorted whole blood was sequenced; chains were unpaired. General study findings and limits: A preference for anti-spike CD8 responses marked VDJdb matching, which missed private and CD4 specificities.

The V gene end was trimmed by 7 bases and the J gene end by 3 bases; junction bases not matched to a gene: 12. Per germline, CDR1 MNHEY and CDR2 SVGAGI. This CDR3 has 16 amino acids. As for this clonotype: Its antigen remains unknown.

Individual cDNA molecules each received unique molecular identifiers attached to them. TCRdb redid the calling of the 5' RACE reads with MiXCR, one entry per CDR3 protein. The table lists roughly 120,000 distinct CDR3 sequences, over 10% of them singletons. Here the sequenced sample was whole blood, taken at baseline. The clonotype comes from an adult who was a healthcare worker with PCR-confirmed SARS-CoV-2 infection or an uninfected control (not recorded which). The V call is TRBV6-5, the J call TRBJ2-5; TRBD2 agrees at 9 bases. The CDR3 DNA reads TGTGCCAGCAAGGGTCTGGGCGGGGGGGCCAAAGAGACCCAGTACTTC. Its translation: CASKGLGGGAKETQYF.